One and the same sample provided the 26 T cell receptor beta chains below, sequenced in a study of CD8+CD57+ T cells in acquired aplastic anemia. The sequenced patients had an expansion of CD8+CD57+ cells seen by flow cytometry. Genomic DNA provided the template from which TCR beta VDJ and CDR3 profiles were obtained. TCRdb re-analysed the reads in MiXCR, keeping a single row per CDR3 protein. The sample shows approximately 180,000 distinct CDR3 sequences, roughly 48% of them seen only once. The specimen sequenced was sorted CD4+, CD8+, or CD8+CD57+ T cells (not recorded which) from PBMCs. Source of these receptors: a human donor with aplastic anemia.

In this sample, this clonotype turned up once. CDR3 DNA sequence: TGCAGCGCCACCGGACAGGGTTATGGCTACACCTTC. Translation gives CSATGQGYGYTF. This sequence joins TRBV29-1 and TRBJ1-2; 8 positions match TRBD1. Germline trimming cut 7 bases from V and 5 bases from J; bases unmatched to any gene: 6. The CDR3 loop spans 12 amino acids. The V gene's germline CDR1 is SQVTM and CDR2 ANQGSEA.

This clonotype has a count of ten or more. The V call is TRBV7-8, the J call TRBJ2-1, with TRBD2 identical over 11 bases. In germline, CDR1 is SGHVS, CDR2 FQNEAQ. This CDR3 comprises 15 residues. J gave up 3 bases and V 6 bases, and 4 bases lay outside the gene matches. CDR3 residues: CASSSGTSGYNEQFF. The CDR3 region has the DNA TGTGCCAGCAGTTCCGGGACTAGCGGCTACAATGAGCAGTTCTTC.

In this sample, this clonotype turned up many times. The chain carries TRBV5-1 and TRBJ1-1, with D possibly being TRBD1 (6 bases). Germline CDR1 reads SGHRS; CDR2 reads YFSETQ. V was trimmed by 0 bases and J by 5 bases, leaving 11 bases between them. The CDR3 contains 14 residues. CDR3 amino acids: CASSLAGGRTEAFF. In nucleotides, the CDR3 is TGCGCCAGCAGCTTGGCGGGGGGGCGGACTGAAGCTTTCTTT. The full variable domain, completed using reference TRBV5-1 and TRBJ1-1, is KAGVTQTPRYLIKTRGQQVTLSCSPISGHRSVSWYQQTPGQGLQFLFEYFSETQRNKGNFPGRFSGRQFSNSRSEMNVSTLELGDSALYLCASSLAGGRTEAFFGQGTRLTVV.

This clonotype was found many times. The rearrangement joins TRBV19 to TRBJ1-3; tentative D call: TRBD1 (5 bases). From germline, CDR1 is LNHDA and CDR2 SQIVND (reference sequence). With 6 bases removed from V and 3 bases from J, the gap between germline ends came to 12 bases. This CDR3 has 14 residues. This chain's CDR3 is CASRSPRVGNTIYF. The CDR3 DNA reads TGTGCCAGTAGATCTCCCAGGGTTGGAAACACCATATATTTT. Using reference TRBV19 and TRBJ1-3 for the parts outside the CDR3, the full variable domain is DGGITQSPKYLFRKEGQNVTLSCEQNLNHDAMYWYRQDPGQGLRLIYYSQIVNDFQKGDIAEGYSVSREKKESFPLTVTSAQKNPTAFYLCASRSPRVGNTIYFGEGSWLTVV.

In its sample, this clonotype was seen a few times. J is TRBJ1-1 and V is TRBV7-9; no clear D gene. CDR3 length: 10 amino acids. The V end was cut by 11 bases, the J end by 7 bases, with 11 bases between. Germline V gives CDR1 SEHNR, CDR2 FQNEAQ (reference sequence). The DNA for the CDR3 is TGTGCCCGAGGGCTGGGTGAAGCTTTCTTT. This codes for CARGLGEAFF.

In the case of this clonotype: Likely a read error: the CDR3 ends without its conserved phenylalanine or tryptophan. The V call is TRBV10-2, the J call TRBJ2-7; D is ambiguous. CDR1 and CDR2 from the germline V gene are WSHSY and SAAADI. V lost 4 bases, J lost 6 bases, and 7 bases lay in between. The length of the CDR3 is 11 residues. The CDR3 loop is CASSATGEQYL. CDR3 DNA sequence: TGCGCCAGCAGTGCGACGGGCGAGCAGTACCTC.

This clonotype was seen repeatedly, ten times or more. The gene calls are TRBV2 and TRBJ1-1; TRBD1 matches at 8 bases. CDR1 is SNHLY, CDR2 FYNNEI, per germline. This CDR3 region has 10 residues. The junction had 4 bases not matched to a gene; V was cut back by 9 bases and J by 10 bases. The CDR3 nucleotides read TGTGCCAGTGAGGACAGGGTAGCTTTCTTT. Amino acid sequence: CASEDRVAFF.

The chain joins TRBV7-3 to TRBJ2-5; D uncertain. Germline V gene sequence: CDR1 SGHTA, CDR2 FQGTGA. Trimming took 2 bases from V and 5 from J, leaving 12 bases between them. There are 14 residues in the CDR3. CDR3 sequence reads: CASSLGSVGETQYF. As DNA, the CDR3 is TGTGCCAGCAGCTTAGGTTCGGTAGGGGAGACCCAGTACTTC. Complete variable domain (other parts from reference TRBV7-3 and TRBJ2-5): GAGVSQTPSNKVTEKGKYVELRCDPISGHTALYWYRQSLGQGPEFLIYFQGTGAADDSGLPNDRFFAVRPEGSVSTLKIQRTERGDSAVYLCASSLGSVGETQYFGPGTRLLVL.

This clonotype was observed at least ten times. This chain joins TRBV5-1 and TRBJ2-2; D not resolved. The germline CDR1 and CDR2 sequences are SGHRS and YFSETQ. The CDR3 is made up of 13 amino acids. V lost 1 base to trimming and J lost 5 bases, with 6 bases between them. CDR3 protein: CASSLTATGELFF. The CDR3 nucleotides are TGCGCCAGCAGCTTGACGGCGACCGGGGAGCTGTTTTTT.

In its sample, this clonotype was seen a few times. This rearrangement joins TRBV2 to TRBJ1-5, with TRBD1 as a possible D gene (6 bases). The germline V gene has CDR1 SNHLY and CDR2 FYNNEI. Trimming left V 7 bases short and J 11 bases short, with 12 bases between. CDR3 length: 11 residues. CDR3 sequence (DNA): TGTGCCAGCATTGATAGGGGGACCCAGCATTTT. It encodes CASIDRGTQHF.

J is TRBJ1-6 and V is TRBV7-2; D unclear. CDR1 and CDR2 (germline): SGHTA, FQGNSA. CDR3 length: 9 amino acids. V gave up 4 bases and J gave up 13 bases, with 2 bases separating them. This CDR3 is CASSWPLHF. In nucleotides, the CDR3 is TGTGCCAGCAGCTGGCCCCTCCACTTT.

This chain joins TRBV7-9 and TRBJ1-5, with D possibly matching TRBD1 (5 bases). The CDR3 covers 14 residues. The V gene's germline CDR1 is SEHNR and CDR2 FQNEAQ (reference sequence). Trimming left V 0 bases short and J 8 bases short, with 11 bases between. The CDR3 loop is CASSLARGGEPQHF. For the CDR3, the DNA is TGTGCCAGCAGCTTAGCGCGGGGGGGAGAGCCCCAGCATTTT. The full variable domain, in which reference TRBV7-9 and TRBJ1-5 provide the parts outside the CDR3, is DTGVSQNPRHKITKRGQNVTFRCDPISEHNRLYWYRQTLGQGPEFLTYFQNEAQLEKSRLLSDRFSAERPKGSFSTLEIQRTEQGDSAMYLCASSLARGGEPQHFGDGTRLSIL.

CDR3 amino acids: CASSLYGTNQPQHF. CDR3 in DNA: TGTGCCAGCAGCTTATATGGGACAAATCAGCCCCAGCATTTT. The V and J genes are TRBV13 and TRBJ1-5; maybe TRBD1 (6 bases). V was shortened by 2 bases and J by 4 bases, with 9 bases between the two germline ends. Germline CDR1 PRHDT, CDR2 FYEKMQ (reference sequence). This CDR3 has 14 residues.

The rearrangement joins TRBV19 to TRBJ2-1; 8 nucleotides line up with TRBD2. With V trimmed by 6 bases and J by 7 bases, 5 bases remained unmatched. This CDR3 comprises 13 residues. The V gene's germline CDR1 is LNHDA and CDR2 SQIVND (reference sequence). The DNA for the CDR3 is TGTGCCAGTAGGAAGCGGGAGCGTAATGAGCAGTTCTTC. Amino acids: CASRKRERNEQFF. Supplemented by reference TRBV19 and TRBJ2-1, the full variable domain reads DGGITQSPKYLFRKEGQNVTLSCEQNLNHDAMYWYRQDPGQGLRLIYYSQIVNDFQKGDIAEGYSVSREKKESFPLTVTSAQKNPTAFYLCASRKRERNEQFFGPGTRLTVL.

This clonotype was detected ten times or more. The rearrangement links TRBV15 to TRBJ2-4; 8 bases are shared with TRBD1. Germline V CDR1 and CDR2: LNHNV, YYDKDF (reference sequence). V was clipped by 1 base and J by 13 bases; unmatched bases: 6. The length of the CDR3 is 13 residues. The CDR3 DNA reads TGTGCCACCAGCAGAGGACAGGGGATTTGGCAGTACTTC. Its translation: CATSRGQGIWQYF.

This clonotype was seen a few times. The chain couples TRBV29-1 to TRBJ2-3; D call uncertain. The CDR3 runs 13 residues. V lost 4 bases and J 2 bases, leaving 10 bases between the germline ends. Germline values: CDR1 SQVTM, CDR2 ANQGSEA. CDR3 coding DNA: TGCAGCGTTGTAGGCAGGAACACAGATACGCAGTATTTT. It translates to CSVVGRNTDTQYF.

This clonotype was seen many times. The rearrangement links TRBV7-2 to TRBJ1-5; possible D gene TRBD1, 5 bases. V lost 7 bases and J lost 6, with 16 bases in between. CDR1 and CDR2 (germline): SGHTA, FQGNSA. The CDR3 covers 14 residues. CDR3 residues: CASTIGGYGQPQHF. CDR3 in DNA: TGTGCCAGCACTATTGGGGGGTATGGTCAGCCCCAGCATTTT.

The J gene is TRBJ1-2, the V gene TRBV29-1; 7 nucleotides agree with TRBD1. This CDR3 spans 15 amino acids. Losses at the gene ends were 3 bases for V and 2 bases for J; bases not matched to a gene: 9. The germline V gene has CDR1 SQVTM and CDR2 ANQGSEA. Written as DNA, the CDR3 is TGCAGCGTTGAGGTTCCAGGGGGTGTGAACTATGGCTACACCTTC. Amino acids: CSVEVPGGVNYGYTF.

The CDR3 DNA is TGTGCCAGTAGTCCGAGCGGGGAGTACAATGAGCAGTTCTTC. As protein: CASSPSGEYNEQFF. V and J are TRBV19 and TRBJ2-1; the match to TRBD2 covers 7 bases. CDR3 length equals 14 residues. In germline, CDR1 is LNHDA, CDR2 SQIVND (reference sequence). The trim removed 5 bases at V and 4 bases at J, leaving 5 bases unmatched.

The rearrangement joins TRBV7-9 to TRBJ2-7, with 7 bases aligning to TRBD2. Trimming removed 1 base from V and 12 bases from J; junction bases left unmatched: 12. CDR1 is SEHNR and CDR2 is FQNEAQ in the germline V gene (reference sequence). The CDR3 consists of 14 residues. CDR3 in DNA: TGTGCCAGCAGCTTAGGAGGGAGGGCCAATAGTTGGTACTTC. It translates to CASSLGGRANSWYF.

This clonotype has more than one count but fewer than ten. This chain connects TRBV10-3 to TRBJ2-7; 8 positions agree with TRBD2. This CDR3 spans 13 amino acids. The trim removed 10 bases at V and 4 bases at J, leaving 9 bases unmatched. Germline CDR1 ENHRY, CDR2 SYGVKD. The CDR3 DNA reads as TGTGCCACCACTGAGCGGGAGACTTACGAGCAGTACTTC. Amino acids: CATTERETYEQYF.

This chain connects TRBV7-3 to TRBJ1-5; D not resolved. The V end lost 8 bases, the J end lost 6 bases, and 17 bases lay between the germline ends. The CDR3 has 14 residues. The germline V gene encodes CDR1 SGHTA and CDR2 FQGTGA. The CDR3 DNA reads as TGTGCCAGCTCACCGAGGAGGGAGGGTCAGCCCCAGCATTTT. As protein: CASSPRREGQPQHF. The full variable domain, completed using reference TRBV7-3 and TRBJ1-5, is GAGVSQTPSNKVTEKGKYVELRCDPISGHTALYWYRQSLGQGPEFLIYFQGTGAADDSGLPNDRFFAVRPEGSVSTLKIQRTERGDSAVYLCASSPRREGQPQHFGDGTRLSIL.

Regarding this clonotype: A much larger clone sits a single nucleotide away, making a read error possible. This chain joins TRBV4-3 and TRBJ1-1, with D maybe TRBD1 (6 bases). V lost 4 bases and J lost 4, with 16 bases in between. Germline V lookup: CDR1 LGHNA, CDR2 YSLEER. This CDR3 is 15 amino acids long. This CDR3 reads CASSLGQGTITEAFF. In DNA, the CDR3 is TGCGCCAGCAGCCTAGGGCAGGGGACGATCACTGAAGCTTTCTTT.

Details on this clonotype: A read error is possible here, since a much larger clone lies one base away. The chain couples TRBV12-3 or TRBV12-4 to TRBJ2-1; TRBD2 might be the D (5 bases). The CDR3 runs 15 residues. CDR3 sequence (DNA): TGTGCCAGCAGTCGGGGTAATCGGGCCTACGATGAGCAGTTCTTC. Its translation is CASSRGNRAYDEQFF.

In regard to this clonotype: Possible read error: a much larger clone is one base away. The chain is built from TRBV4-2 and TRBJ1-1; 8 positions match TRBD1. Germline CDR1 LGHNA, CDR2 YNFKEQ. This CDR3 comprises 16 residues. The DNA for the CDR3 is TGTACCAGCAGCCAAGTGCAGGGGGCTAGGCACACTGAAGCTTTCTTT. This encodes CTSSQVQGARHTEAFF.

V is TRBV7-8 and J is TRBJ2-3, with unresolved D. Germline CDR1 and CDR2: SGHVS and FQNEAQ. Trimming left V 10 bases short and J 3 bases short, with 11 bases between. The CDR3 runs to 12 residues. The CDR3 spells CATLGPTDTQYF. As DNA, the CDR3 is TGTGCCACCTTAGGGCCGACAGATACGCAGTATTTT.